This T cell receptor beta chain was documented in a study of cytomegalovirus exposure and HLA in healthy donors. The PCR had 60 Vbeta and 13 Jbeta primers. The table came from immunoSEQ multiplex PCR; TCRdb's copy has only in-frame clones and leaves some out. The sample lists 150,000 to 200,000 clones, over 75% seen once, with about a tenth in the top ten. The CDR3 has 14 residues. Germline CDR1 and CDR2: GTSNPN and SVGIG (reference sequence). The germline V and J ends were trimmed by 2 bases and 3 bases, with 13 bases remaining between them. On this clone: Its target is unknown.

The study's findings and limits: Most TCR beta V segments were productive about 90% or about 30% of the time in an earlier analysis. Researchers had no immune exposure information except CMV serostatus available.

V is TRBV30 and J is TRBJ2-5, with D possibly TRBD1 on 5 matching bases. Material: PBMCs. This receptor was obtained from a man aged 18 to 35 in good health and CMV-seropositive. In DNA form, the CDR3 reads TGTGCCTGGAGTTTAGGTGCAGGGAAAGAGACCCAGTACTTC. The encoded protein is CAWSLGAGKETQYF.